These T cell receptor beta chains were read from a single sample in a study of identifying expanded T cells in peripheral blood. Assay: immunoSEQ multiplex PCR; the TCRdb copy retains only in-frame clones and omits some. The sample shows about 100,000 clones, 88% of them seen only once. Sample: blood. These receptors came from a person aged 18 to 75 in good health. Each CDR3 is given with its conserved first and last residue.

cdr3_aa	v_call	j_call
CASSRESGAGGYTF	TRBV6-4	TRBJ1-2
CASSIGQGDPYEQYF	TRBV19	TRBJ2-7
CASSLVAGGDTQYF	TRBV5-1	TRBJ2-3
CASSFGYNEQFF	TRBV11-2	TRBJ2-1
CAWSVQTGGNTIYF	TRBV30	TRBJ1-3
CASSSRTDENEKLFF	TRBV7-9	TRBJ1-4
CASSIGTAYNEQFF	TRBV19	TRBJ2-1
CASSSGIGNYEQYF	TRBV5-1	TRBJ2-7
CASSFGTDPSEQFF	TRBV5-1	TRBJ2-1
CASRGLAGTRNTGELFF	TRBV2	TRBJ2-2
CASSVEGGTNEKLFF	TRBV9	TRBJ1-4
CASSLSTGEGDEQYF	TRBV5-1	TRBJ2-7
CASKGLSYEQYF	TRBV28	TRBJ2-7
CASRRTSGGASVSYEQYF	TRBV2	TRBJ2-7
CASSYPGFEETQYF	TRBV6-6	TRBJ2-5
CASSLGWVEETQYF	TRBV5-1	TRBJ2-5